This TCR beta chain is from a study of blood T cell repertoires in COVID-19. Ages ranged from roughly 18 to 100 years, with residence in about 23 US areas. CDR1 and CDR2 from the germline V gene are MNHEY and SMNVEV (reference sequence). The CDR3 consists of 15 residues. V dropped 5 bases and J dropped 4; count of bases not matched to a gene: 10. Only in-frame clones appear in the TCRdb table, and some are missing; sequencing was by immunoSEQ multiplex PCR. This sample carries a few hundred thousand clones, more than 75% of them seen once, and the ten largest clones take 1.6%. This rearrangement joins TRBV27 to TRBJ1-1; 7 bases fit TRBD1. Input material: PBMCs or T cells enriched from blood (not recorded which). This sequence was found in a woman aged 45 to 65 who had recovered from COVID-19. The CDR3 is CASSPRRDSATEAFF. Written as DNA, the CDR3 is TGTGCCAGCAGTCCACGACGGGACAGTGCCACTGAAGCTTTCTTT.